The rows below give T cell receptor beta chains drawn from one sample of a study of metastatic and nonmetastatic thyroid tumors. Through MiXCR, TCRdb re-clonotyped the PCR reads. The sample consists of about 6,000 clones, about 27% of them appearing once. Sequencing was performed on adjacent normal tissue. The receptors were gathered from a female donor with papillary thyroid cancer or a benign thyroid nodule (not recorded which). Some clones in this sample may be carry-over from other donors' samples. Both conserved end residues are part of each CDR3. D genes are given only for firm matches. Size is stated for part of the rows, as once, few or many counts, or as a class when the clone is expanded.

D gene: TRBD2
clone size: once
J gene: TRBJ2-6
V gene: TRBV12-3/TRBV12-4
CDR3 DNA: TGTGCCAGCAGTTTGTTGCTAGCGGGAGGGCCAAGCTCTGGGGCCAACGTCCTGACTTTC
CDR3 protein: CASSLLLAGGPSSGANVLTF

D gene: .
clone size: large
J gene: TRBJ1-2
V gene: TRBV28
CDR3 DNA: TGTGCCAGCAGTTTATACTCTGGCTACACCTTC
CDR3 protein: CASSLYSGYTF

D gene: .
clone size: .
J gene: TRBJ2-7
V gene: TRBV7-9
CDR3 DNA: TGTGCCAGCAGCTTTCGGGGGGCGGGTGAGCAGTACTTC
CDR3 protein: CASSFRGAGEQYF

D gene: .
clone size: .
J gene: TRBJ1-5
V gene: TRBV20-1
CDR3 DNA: TGCAGTGCTAGAGTTGGTAGCGGGACTCTGAACCAGCCCCAGCATTTT
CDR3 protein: CSARVGSGTLNQPQHF

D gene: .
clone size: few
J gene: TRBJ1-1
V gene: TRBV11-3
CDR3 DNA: TGTGCCAGCAGCTTAGCGGGGGGCGCGGCTGAAGCTTTCTTT
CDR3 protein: CASSLAGGAAEAFF

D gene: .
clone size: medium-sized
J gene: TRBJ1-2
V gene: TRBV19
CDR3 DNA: TGTGCCAGTAGTATTTCGTTCCGGGACTCGGGTGGCTACACCTTC
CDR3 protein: CASSISFRDSGGYTF

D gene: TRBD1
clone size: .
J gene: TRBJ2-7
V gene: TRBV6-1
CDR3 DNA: TGTGCCAGCAGTGACCGGGACAGCTTCTCCTACGAGCAGTACTTC
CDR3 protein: CASSDRDSFSYEQYF

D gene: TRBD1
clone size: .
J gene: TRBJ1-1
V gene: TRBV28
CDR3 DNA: TGTGCCAGCAGTTACAGGGGGGGGGCGGGAACTGAAGCTTTCTTT
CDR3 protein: CASSYRGGAGTEAFF

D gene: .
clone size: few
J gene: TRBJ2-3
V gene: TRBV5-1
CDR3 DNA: TGCGCCAGCAGCTTGGATCTTACCAGCACAGATACGCAGTATTTT
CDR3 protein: CASSLDLTSTDTQYF

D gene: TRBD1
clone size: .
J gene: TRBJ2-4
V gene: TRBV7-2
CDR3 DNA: TGTGCCAGCAGCTCACTCCGGGGACAGGGGGAAAGAAACATTCAGTACTTC
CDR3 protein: CASSSLRGQGERNIQYF

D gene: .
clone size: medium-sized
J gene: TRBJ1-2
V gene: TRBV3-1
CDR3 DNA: TGTGCCAGCAGCCTACGGCGCCAGGGATCTGGCTACACCTTC
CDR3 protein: CASSLRRQGSGYTF

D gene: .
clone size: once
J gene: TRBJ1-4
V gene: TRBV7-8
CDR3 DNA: TGTGCCAGCAGCTTACCTCCCCCTAATGAAAAACTGTTTTTT
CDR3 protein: CASSLPPPNEKLFF

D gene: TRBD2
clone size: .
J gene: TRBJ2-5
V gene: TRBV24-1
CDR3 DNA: TGTGCCACCAGTTCACGACTAGCGGGAGTCGGAAGAGAGACCCAGTACTTC
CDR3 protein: CATSSRLAGVGRETQYF

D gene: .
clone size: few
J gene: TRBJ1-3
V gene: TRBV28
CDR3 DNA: TGTGCCAGCAGTTTGTGGAGGGGCTCTGGAAACACCATATATTTT
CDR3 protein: CASSLWRGSGNTIYF

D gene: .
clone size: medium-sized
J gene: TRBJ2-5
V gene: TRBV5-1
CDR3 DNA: TGCGCCAGCAGCTTGGGGGCGGGGATCCAAGAGACCCAGTACTTC
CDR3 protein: CASSLGAGIQETQYF

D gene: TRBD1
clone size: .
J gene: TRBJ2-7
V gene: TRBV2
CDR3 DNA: TGTGCCAGCAGTGGGCTGGGACAGGACGTTTACGAGCAGTACTTC
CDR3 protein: CASSGLGQDVYEQYF

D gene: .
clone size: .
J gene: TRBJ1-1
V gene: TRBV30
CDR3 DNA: TGTGCCTGGAGTGTAGCTGGCAGAGTGAACACTGAAGCTTTCTTT
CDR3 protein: CAWSVAGRVNTEAFF

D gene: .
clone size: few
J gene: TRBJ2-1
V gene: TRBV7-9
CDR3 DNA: TGTGCCATGTCGAGCTCCTACGATGAGCAGTTCTTC
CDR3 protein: CAMSSSYDEQFF

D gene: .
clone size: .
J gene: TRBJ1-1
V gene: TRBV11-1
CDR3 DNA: TGTGCCAGCAGCTTAGGAGGACCCCACACTGAAGCTTTCTTT
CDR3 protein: CASSLGGPHTEAFF

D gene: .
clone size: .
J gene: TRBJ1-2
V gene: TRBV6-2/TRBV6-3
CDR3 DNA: TGTGCCGGAAGAGACCATGGGCAACGCGGATATGTCTACACCTTC
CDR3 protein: CAGRDHGQRGYVYTF

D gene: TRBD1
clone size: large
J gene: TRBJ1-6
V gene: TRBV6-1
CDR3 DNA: TGTGCCAGCAGTCCGACAGGGATTGATAGGAATAATTCACCCCTCCACTTT
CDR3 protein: CASSPTGIDRNNSPLHF

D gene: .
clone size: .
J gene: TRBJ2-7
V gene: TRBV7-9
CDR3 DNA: TGTGCCAGCAGCCCCCGACTAGGCTTCGAGCAGTACTTC
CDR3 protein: CASSPRLGFEQYF

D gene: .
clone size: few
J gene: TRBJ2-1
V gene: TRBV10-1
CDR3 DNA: TGCGCCAGCAGTGAGTCGAAAGCGGGCGGCTACAATGAGCAGTTCTTC
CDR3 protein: CASSESKAGGYNEQFF

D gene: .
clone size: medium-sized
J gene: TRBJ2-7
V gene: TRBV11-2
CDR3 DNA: TGTGCCAGCAGCCCCGCCGGGGGCTACGAGCAGTACTTC
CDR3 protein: CASSPAGGYEQYF

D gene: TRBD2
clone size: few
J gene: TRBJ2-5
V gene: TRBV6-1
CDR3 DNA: TGTGCCAGCAGGCGACTAGCGGGAGGAGAGACCCAGTACTTC
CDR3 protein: CASRRLAGGETQYF

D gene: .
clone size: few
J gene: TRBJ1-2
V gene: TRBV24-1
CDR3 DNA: TGTGCCACCAGTGATTTGGGGCCCAGTGGGAAGGTTAGCTACACCTTC
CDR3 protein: CATSDLGPSGKVSYTF

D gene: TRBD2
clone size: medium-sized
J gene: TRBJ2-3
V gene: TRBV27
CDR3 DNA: TGTGCCAGCAGTGCTCCTAGCGGGGAAAGCACAGATACGCAGTATTTT
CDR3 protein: CASSAPSGESTDTQYF

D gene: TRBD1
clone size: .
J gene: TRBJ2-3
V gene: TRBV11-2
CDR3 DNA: TGTGCCAGCAGCTTATTGACAGGGTCGGGCACAGATACGCAGTATTTT
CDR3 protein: CASSLLTGSGTDTQYF

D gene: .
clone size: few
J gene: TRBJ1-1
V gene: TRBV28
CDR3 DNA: TGTGCCAGCAGTTTTATGAGGGGCCGTGCTTTCTTT
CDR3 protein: CASSFMRGRAFF

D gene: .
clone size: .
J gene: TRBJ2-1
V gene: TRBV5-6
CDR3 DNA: TGTGCCAGCAGCTTGGCGGTTAGCGGCCTCAATGAGCAGTTCTTC
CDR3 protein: CASSLAVSGLNEQFF

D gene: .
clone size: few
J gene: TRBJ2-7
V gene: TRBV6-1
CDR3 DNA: TGTGCCAGCAGTGAAGAAACCTCATCCTACGAGCAGTACTTC
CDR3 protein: CASSEETSSYEQYF

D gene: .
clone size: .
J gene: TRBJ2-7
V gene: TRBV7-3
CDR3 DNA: TGTGCCAGCAGCTCTCTACCTTTAGGCCAGATTGCCCACGAGCAGTACTTC
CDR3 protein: CASSSLPLGQIAHEQYF

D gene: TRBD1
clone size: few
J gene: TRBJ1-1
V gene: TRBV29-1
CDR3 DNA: TGCAGCGACAGGGGGCAGGGCCTGACTGAAGATTTCTTT
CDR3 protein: CSDRGQGLTEDFF

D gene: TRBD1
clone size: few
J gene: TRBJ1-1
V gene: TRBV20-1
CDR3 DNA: TGCAGTGCTAGAGCTCGCGGACAGGGCTCTGAAGCTTTCTTT
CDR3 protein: CSARARGQGSEAFF

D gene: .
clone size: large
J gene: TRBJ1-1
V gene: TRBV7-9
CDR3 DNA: TGTGCCAGCAGTGAGGCCATGGCTGAAGCTTTCTTT
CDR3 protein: CASSEAMAEAFF

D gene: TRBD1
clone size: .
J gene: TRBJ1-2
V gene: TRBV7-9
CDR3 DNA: TGTGCCAGCAGTCCGGGACAGAACCTCTATGGCTACACCTTC
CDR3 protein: CASSPGQNLYGYTF

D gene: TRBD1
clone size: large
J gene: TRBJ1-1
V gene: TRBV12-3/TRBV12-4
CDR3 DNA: TGTGCCAGCAGCTATGACAGGGGGCTTGAGGACACTGAAGCTTTCTTT
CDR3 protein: CASSYDRGLEDTEAFF

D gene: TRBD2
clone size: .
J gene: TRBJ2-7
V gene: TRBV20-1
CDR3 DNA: TGCAGCCCGGGGACTAGCGGGGGGGAGCAGTACTTC
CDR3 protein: CSPGTSGGEQYF

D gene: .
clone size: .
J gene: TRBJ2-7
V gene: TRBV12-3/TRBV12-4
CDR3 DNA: TGTGCCAGCAGTTTTGAAGGGCCTTCCTACGAGCAGTACTTC
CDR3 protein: CASSFEGPSYEQYF

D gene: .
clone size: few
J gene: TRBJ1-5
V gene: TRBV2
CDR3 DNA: TGTGCCAGCAGCGCGGCCGGGGGCAATCAGCCCCAGCATTTT
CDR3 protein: CASSAAGGNQPQHF

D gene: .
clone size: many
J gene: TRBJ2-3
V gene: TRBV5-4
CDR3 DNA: TGTGCCAGCAGCTTGGGGACGAGGACAGATACGCAGTATTTT
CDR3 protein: CASSLGTRTDTQYF

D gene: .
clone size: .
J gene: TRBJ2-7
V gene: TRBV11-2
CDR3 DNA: TGTGCCAGCAGAAGAGATGGGCGATCGAGGGCCTACGAGCAGTACTTC
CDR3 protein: CASRRDGRSRAYEQYF

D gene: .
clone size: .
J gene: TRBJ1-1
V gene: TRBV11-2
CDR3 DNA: TGTGCCAGCAGCCGCATTACCTCAGAATCTGAAGCTTTCTTT
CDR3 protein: CASSRITSESEAFF

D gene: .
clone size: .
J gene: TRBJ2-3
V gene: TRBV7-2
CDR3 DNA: TGTGCCAGCAGCTTAATGAGCCTAAGGGATACGCAGTATTTT
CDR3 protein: CASSLMSLRDTQYF